Presented here are 30 T cell receptor beta chains from one specimen sequenced in a study of blood T cell repertoires in COVID-19. Assay: immunoSEQ multiplex PCR; the TCRdb copy retains only in-frame clones and omits some. This table holds about 220,000 clones, around 82% found once. Sequences were obtained from peripheral blood. The receptors were sampled from an older woman with acute or convalescent COVID-19.

V usage is TRBV28 and J usage is TRBJ2-5; 7 bases align to TRBD2. Germline CDR1 reads MDHEN; CDR2 reads SYDVKM. Losses at the gene ends were 6 bases for V and 3 bases for J; bases not matched to a gene: 7. The CDR3 is 14 residues long. Here the CDR3 reads CASRAAGEEETQYF. CDR3 nucleotides: TGTGCCAGCAGAGCCGCGGGGGAGGAAGAGACCCAGTACTTC.

The chain carries TRBV28 and TRBJ1-4; possibly TRBD1 for D (6 bases). CDR1 and CDR2 (germline): MDHEN, SYDVKM. This CDR3 spans 14 amino acids. Trimming shortened V by 6 bases and J by 7 bases, and 15 bases separated the two germline ends. Here the CDR3 reads CASRGGAAREKLFF. In nucleotides, the CDR3 is TGTGCCAGCAGGGGGGGGGCTGCGCGTGAAAAACTGTTTTTT.

The chain couples TRBV29-1 to TRBJ2-7, with 8 bases matching TRBD1. Germline V gives CDR1 SQVTM, CDR2 ANQGSEA. CDR3 length: 14 amino acids. After removal of 4 bases from V and 3 bases from J, the junction contained 8 bases not matched to a gene. CDR3 in amino acids: CSVARTGGGYEQYF. DNA for the CDR3: TGCAGCGTTGCCCGAACAGGGGGTGGCTACGAGCAGTACTTC.

This chain connects TRBV6-6 to TRBJ2-5, with 7 bases fitting TRBD1. The CDR3 extends over 15 amino acids. V shed 2 bases and J 5 bases; nucleotides not matched to a gene: 8. The germline gives CDR1 MNHNY, CDR2 SVGAGI (reference sequence). In DNA form, the CDR3 reads TGTGCCAGCAGTTACCCCGAGACAGGGAAGGAGACCCAGTACTTC. Protein sequence: CASSYPETGKETQYF.

This clone was detected a few times. This rearrangement joins TRBV3-1 (or the pseudogene TRBV3-2) to TRBJ1-2, with TRBD1 matching 7 bases. The CDR3 is made up of 13 amino acids. Per the germline V gene, CDR1 is LGHDT and CDR2 is YNNKEL (reference sequence). Trimming cost V 2 bases and J 7 bases; bases outside gene matches: 4. The CDR3 sequence: CASSQRQGFGYTF. CDR3 nucleotides: TGTGCCAGCAGCCAACGACAGGGCTTTGGCTACACCTTC.

CDR3 in amino acids: CASSPGVGLYEQYF. CDR3 DNA sequence: TGTGCCAGTAGTCCGGGGGTCGGTTTGTACGAGCAGTACTTC. The chain employs TRBV19 and TRBJ2-7; D possibly corresponds to TRBD2 (6 bases). This CDR3 comprises 14 residues. CDR1 and CDR2 from the germline V gene are LNHDA and SQIVND (reference sequence). V lost 5 bases to trimming and J lost 4 bases, with 15 bases between them.

The chain uses TRBV19 and TRBJ1-1, with 7 bases aligning to TRBD1. The germline gives CDR1 LNHDA, CDR2 SQIVND (reference sequence). CDR3 length equals 15 residues. After removal of 10 bases from V and 5 bases from J, the junction contained 16 bases not matched to a gene. The CDR3 nucleotides are TGTGCCACCTCAAACAGGGGCGGGATTATAACTGAAGCTTTCTTT. It specifies CATSNRGGIITEAFF.

The chain recombines TRBV27 with TRBJ2-5; 7 nucleotides line up with TRBD2. V was pared by 6 bases and J by 7 bases, with 8 bases of the junction left unmatched. This CDR3 is 13 amino acids long. Germline assignment: CDR1 MNHEY and CDR2 SMNVEV (reference sequence). The CDR3 DNA reads as TGTGCCAGCAGGATGACCCCGGGGGGGACCCAGTACTTC. It yields the protein CASRMTPGGTQYF.

In this sample, this clone turned up a few times. This chain uses TRBV18 with TRBJ1-6; weak D call: TRBD1 (6 bases). Germline lookup yields CDR1 KGHSH and CDR2 LQKENI. V lost 3 bases, J lost 8 bases, and 14 bases lay in between. The CDR3 spans 15 residues. Here the CDR3 DNA reads TGTGCCAGCTCACCTAAACAGGGTTCGGATTCACCCCTCCACTTT. As protein: CASSPKQGSDSPLHF.

This clone occurred a few times. The chain employs TRBV5-5 and TRBJ2-7; TRBD2 might be the D (5 bases). V lost 2 bases and J lost 7, with 13 bases in between. This CDR3 is built from 13 residues. Germline V gene data show CDR1 as SGHKS and CDR2 as YYEKEE (reference sequence). This CDR3 is CASSFPGSPEQYV. The CDR3 DNA reads as TGTGCCAGCAGCTTTCCTGGGAGCCCAGAGCAGTACGTC.

The V and J genes are TRBV29-1 and TRBJ1-1, with D perhaps TRBD1 (6 bases). CDR1 and CDR2 (germline): SQVTM, ANQGSEA. CDR3 size: 13 residues. With 6 bases removed from V and 1 base from J, the gap between germline ends came to 12 bases. CDR3 protein: CSVRTAENTEAFF. For the CDR3, the DNA is TGCAGCGTCCGGACAGCAGAGAACACTGAAGCTTTCTTT.

The genes are TRBV9 and TRBJ2-3; 8 bases agree with TRBD2. The germline V gene encodes CDR1 SGDLS and CDR2 YYNGEE. CDR3 length: 17 residues. The V segment lost 2 bases and the J segment 3 bases; nucleotides outside the gene matches: 11. The CDR3: CASSVRLAGFRTDTQYF. DNA for the CDR3: TGTGCCAGCAGCGTCCGGTTAGCGGGGTTTCGAACAGATACGCAGTATTTT.

V gene TRBV7-2 combines with J gene TRBJ2-3, with D unresolved. This CDR3 comprises 12 residues. Trimming stripped 5 bases from V and 10 bases from J, with 13 bases between. Germline CDR1 SGHTA, CDR2 FQGNSA. The CDR3 bases are TGTGCCAGCAGCCCTAATAACGTTGCGCAGTATTTT. Amino acids: CASSPNNVAQYF.

This rearrangement joins TRBV14 to TRBJ1-2, with D perhaps TRBD1 (6 bases). This CDR3 is 14 amino acids long. CDR1 and CDR2 (germline): SGHDN, FVKESK. Trimming pared 6 bases from V and 6 bases from J, leaving 17 bases between. The CDR3 spells CASSAVGGEDGYTF. The DNA for the CDR3 is TGTGCCAGCAGTGCCGTTGGGGGCGAGGATGGCTACACCTTC. Drawing the rest from reference TRBV14 and TRBJ1-2, the complete variable domain is EAGVTQFPSHSVIEKGQTVTLRCDPISGHDNLYWYRRVMGKEIKFLLHFVKESKQDESGMPNNRFLAERTGGTYSTLKVQPAELEDSGVYFCASSAVGGEDGYTFGSGTRLTVV.

The chain is built from TRBV24-1 and TRBJ2-3; perhaps TRBD1 as D (7 bases). V was trimmed by 6 bases and J by 0 bases, leaving 15 bases between them. The CDR3 has 16 residues. Per the germline V gene, CDR1 is KGHDR and CDR2 is SFDVKD. CDR3 region: CATSLTGAGSTDTQYF. CDR3 nucleotides: TGTGCCACCAGTTTAACAGGGGCGGGAAGCACAGATACGCAGTATTTT.

This chain joins TRBV5-1 and TRBJ2-2; 8 bases are shared with TRBD1. Germline V gene sequence: CDR1 SGHRS, CDR2 YFSETQ. The V and J ends lost 3 bases and 12 bases, in that order; junction bases with no gene match: 4. CDR3 size: 12 residues. This CDR3 is CASSSDRDKLFF. The CDR3 DNA reads as TGCGCCAGCAGCTCGGACAGGGATAAGCTGTTTTTT.

A single count supports this clone. V usage is TRBV19 and J usage is TRBJ2-7; TRBD2 aligns across 9 bases. From germline, CDR1 is LNHDA and CDR2 SQIVND (reference sequence). The V and J ends lost 5 bases and 2 bases, in that order; junction bases with no gene match: 7. The CDR3 extends over 15 amino acids. The CDR3 region is CASSVIAGATYEQYF. Here the CDR3 DNA reads TGTGCCAGTAGTGTGATAGCGGGGGCTACCTACGAGCAGTACTTC. The whole variable domain, filled in from reference TRBV19 and TRBJ2-7, reads DGGITQSPKYLFRKEGQNVTLSCEQNLNHDAMYWYRQDPGQGLRLIYYSQIVNDFQKGDIAEGYSVSREKKESFPLTVTSAQKNPTAFYLCASSVIAGATYEQYFGPGTRLTVT.

This clone was seen only a few times. The rearrangement joins TRBV10-1 to TRBJ2-2, with D possibly being TRBD2 (5 bases). The germline CDR1 and CDR2 sequences are WNHNN and SYGVQD (reference sequence). The CDR3 contains 14 residues. V lost 8 bases to trimming and J lost 4 bases, with 14 bases between them. CDR3 sequence (DNA): TGCGCCAGCCAAGGCCTGGGGAGCACCGGGGAGCTGTTTTTT. Protein: CASQGLGSTGELFF.

V and J are TRBV6-1 and TRBJ1-1; D call uncertain. The CDR3 sequence is 14 residues long. With 5 bases removed from V and 8 bases from J, the gap between germline ends came to 18 bases. Looked up from germline, CDR1 is MNHNS and CDR2 is SASEGT. The CDR3 bases are TGTGCCAGCAGTTTTCTTCCCCCTGACTCAGAAGCTTTCTTT. As protein: CASSFLPPDSEAFF.

V usage is TRBV5-5 and J usage is TRBJ1-2, with D unresolved. Trimming pared 3 bases from V and 3 bases from J, leaving 6 bases between. This CDR3 contains 12 residues. Germline V CDR1 and CDR2: SGHKS, YYEKEE (reference sequence). CDR3 bases: TGTGCCAGCAGCTATACAGACTATGGCTACACCTTC. Translation gives CASSYTDYGYTF.

The chain joins TRBV7-8 to TRBJ2-2; 7 bases line up with TRBD1. The CDR3 sequence is 15 residues long. J was trimmed by 4 bases and V by 5 bases; bases with no gene match: 7. Germline-derived CDR1 and CDR2 are SGHVS and FQNEAQ. This CDR3 is CASSPRQGTTGELFF. The CDR3 DNA reads TGTGCCAGCAGCCCTAGACAGGGTACCACCGGGGAGCTGTTTTTT.

V is TRBV4-3 and J is TRBJ2-7, with 10 nucleotides matching TRBD2. Trimming removed 2 bases from V and 2 bases from J; junction bases left unmatched: 3. The CDR3 covers 15 residues. CDR1 and CDR2 from the germline V gene are LGHNA and YSLEER. The CDR3 protein is CASSQSSGGAYEQYF. CDR3 in DNA: TGCGCCAGCAGCCAATCAAGCGGGGGGGCCTACGAGCAGTACTTC.

This clone came up once. The rearrangement uses TRBV7-8 and TRBJ2-5, with D possibly TRBD1 on 5 matching bases. The CDR3 extends over 18 amino acids. V lost 1 base, J lost 3 bases, and 21 bases lay in between. Germline CDR1 and CDR2: SGHVS and FQNEAQ. The CDR3 here is CASSLVVVTHGAKETQYF. CDR3 sequence (DNA): TGTGCCAGCAGCTTAGTGGTAGTCACGCATGGGGCCAAAGAGACCCAGTACTTC.

This chain connects TRBV30 to TRBJ1-1, with TRBD1 matching 8 bases. The CDR3 totals 12 residues. V shed 4 bases, J shed 6 bases, and the junction held 4 bases outside the gene matches. Germline V gene lookup returns CDR1 GTSNPN and CDR2 SVGIG (reference sequence). CDR3 region: CAWNSGQAEAFF. The CDR3 DNA follows: TGTGCCTGGAACTCGGGACAGGCTGAAGCTTTCTTT.

The V call is TRBV5-1, the J call TRBJ2-4, with TRBD1 identical over 8 bases. This CDR3 has 13 residues. Germline CDR1 is SGHRS and CDR2 is YFSETQ. J gave up 5 bases and V 3 bases, and 1 base lay outside the gene matches. In DNA, the CDR3 is TGCGCCAGCAGCTCGGGACAGGAAAACATTCAGTACTTC. Translation: CASSSGQENIQYF.

The chain employs TRBV7-9 and TRBJ1-4; possible D gene TRBD1, 5 bases. The CDR3 has 15 residues. Germline CDR1 SEHNR, CDR2 FQNEAQ (reference sequence). Trimming pared 4 bases from V and 2 bases from J, leaving 11 bases between. CDR3 in amino acids: CASSSPGGTNEKLFF. Here the CDR3 DNA reads TGTGCCAGCAGCTCGCCGGGGGGTACTAATGAAAAACTGTTTTTT.

The V gene is TRBV6-2 or TRBV6-3, the J gene TRBJ2-5; 13 positions agree with TRBD2. This CDR3 contains 15 residues. Looked up from germline, CDR1 is MNHEY and CDR2 is SVGEGT. Trimming at V came to 6 bases and at J to 4 bases, leaving 5 bases not matched to a gene. The CDR3 DNA sequence: TGTGCCAGCAGCCTAGGACTAGCGGGGGTAGAGACCCAGTACTTC. This sequence encodes CASSLGLAGVETQYF.

The chain links TRBV24-1 to TRBJ1-2; D uncertain. This CDR3 has 13 amino acids. V lost 1 base, J lost 7 bases, and 9 bases lay in between. Germline assignment: CDR1 KGHDR and CDR2 SFDVKD. As DNA, the CDR3 is TGTGCCACCAGTGATTTCGGACTGACTGGCTACACCTTC. Translated, it gives CATSDFGLTGYTF.

The rearrangement joins TRBV19 to TRBJ2-2; 7 bases are shared with TRBD1. Germline-derived CDR1 and CDR2 are LNHDA and SQIVND (reference sequence). Germline trimming cut 6 bases from V and 3 bases from J; bases unmatched to any gene: 4. This CDR3 spans 14 amino acids. CDR3: CASRDRAYTGELFF. In nucleotides, the CDR3 is TGTGCCAGTAGAGACAGGGCATACACCGGGGAGCTGTTTTTT.

The V call is TRBV21-1, the J call TRBJ2-2; the listed D gene, TRBD2, was not tested against the DNA. TRBV21-1 is listed as a pseudogene. The CDR3 is 15 amino acids. The CDR3 region has the DNA TGTGCCAGCAGCAATTCCGGGAGCGAAACCGGGGAGCTGTTTTTT. It translates to CASSNSGSETGELFF.